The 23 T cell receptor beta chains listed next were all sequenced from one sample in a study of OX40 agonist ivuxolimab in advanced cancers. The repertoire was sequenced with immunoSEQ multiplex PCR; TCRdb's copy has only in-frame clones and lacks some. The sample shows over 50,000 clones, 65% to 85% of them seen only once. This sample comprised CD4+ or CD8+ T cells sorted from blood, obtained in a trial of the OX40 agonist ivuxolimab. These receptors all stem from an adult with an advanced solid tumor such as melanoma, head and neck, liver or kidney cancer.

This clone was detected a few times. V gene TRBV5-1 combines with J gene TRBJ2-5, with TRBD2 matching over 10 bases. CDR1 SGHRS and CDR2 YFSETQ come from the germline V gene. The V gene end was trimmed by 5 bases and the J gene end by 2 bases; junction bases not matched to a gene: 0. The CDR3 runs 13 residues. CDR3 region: CASRLAGQETQYF. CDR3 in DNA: TGCGCCAGCAGACTAGCGGGACAAGAGACCCAGTACTTC. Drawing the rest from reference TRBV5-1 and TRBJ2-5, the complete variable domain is KAGVTQTPRYLIKTRGQQVTLSCSPISGHRSVSWYQQTPGQGLQFLFEYFSETQRNKGNFPGRFSGRQFSNSRSEMNVSTLELGDSALYLCASRLAGQETQYFGPGTRLLVL.

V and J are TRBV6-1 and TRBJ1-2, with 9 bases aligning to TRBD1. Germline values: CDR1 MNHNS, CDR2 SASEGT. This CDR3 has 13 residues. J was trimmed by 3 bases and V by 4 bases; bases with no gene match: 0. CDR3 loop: CASSGTGDYGYTF. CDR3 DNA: TGTGCCAGCAGTGGGACAGGGGACTATGGCTACACCTTC.

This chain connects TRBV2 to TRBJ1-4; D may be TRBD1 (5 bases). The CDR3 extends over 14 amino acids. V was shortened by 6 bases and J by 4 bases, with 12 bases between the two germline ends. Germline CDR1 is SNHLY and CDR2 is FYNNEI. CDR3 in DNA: TGTGCCAGCAGGCCGGGACGGCTTAATGAAAAACTGTTTTTT. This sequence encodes CASRPGRLNEKLFF.

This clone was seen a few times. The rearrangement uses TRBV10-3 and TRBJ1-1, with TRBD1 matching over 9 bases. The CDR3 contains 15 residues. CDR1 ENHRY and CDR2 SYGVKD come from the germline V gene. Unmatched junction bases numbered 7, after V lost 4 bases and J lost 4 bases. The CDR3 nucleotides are TGTGCCATCAGTGGTATGACAGGGGGTAGCACTGAAGCTTTCTTT. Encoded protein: CAISGMTGGSTEAFF.

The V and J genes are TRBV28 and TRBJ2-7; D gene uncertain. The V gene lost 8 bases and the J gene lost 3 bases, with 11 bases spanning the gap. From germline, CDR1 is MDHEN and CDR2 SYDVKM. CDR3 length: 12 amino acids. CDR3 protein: CASLKHGYEQYF. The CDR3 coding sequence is TGTGCCAGCCTTAAACACGGCTACGAGCAGTACTTC. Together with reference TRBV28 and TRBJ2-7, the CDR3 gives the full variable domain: DVKVTQSSRYLVKRTGEKVFLECVQDMDHENMFWYRQDPGLGLRLIYFSYDVKMKEKGDIPEGYSVSREKKERFSLILESASTNQTSMYLCASLKHGYEQYFGPGTRLTVT.

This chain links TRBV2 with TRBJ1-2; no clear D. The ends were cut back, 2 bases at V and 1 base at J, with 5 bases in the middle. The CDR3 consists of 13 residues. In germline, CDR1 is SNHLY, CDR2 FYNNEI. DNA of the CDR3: TGTGCCAGCAGTGAACGGGGTAACTATGGCTACACCTTC. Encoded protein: CASSERGNYGYTF.

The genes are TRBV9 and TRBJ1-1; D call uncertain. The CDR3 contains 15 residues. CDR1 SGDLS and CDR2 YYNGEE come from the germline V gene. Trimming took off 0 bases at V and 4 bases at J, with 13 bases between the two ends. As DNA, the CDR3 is TGTGCCAGCAGCGTAGTGCCCAGCACAGCCACTGAAGCTTTCTTT. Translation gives CASSVVPSTATEAFF.

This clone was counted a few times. The CDR3 reads CASTPGQVFNEQFF. DNA of the CDR3: TGTGCCAGTACCCCGGGACAGGTGTTTAATGAGCAGTTCTTC. The genes are TRBV19 and TRBJ2-1; 8 nucleotides align to TRBD1. J lost 7 bases, V lost 7 bases, and 9 bases had no gene match. The CDR3 loop spans 14 amino acids. From germline, CDR1 is LNHDA and CDR2 SQIVND (reference sequence). Drawing the rest from reference TRBV19 and TRBJ2-1, the complete variable domain is DGGITQSPKYLFRKEGQNVTLSCEQNLNHDAMYWYRQDPGQGLRLIYYSQIVNDFQKGDIAEGYSVSREKKESFPLTVTSAQKNPTAFYLCASTPGQVFNEQFFGPGTRLTVL.

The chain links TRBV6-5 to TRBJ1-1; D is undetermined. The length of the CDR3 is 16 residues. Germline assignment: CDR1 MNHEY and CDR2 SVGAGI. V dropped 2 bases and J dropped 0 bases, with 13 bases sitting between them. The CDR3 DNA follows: TGTGCCAGCAGTTACCGGCGGAGACCTATGAACACTGAAGCTTTCTTT. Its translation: CASSYRRRPMNTEAFF.

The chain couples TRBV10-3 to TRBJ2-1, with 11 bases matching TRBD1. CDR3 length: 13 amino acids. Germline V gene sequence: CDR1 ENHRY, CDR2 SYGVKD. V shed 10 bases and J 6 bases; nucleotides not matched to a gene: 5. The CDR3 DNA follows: TGTGCCACCGGACAGGGGGCGGTCAATGAGCAGTTCTTC. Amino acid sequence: CATGQGAVNEQFF.

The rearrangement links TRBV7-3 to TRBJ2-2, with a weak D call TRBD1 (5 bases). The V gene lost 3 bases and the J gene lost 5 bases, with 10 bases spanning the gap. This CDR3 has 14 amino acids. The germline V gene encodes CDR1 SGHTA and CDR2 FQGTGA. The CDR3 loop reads CASSFGALTGELFF. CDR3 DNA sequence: TGTGCCAGCAGCTTTGGGGCTCTTACCGGGGAGCTGTTTTTT.

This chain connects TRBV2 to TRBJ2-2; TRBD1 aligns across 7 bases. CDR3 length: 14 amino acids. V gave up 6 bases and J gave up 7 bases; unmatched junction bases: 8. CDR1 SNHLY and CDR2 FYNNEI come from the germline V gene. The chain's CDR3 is CASSDDRVHGELFF. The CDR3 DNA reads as TGTGCCAGCAGCGATGACAGGGTTCACGGGGAGCTGTTTTTT.

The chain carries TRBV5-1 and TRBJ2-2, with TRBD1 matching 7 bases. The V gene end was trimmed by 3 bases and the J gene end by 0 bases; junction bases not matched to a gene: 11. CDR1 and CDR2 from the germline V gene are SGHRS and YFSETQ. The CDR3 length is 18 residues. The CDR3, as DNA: TGCGCCAGCAGCTCTCGGCCTCGGACAGGAACGAACACCGGGGAGCTGTTTTTT. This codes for CASSSRPRTGTNTGELFF.

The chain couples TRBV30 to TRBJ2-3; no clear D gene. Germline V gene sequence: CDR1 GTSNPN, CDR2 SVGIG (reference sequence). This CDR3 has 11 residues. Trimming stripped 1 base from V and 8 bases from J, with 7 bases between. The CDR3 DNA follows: TGTGCCTGGAGTGGAGTGGTTACGCAGTATTTT. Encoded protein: CAWSGVVTQYF. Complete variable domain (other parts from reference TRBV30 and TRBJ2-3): SQTIHQWPATLVQPVGSPLSLECTVEGTSNPNLYWYRQAAGRGLQLLFYSVGIGQISSEVPQNLSASRPQDRQFILSSKKLLLSDSGFYLCAWSGVVTQYFGPGTRLTVL.

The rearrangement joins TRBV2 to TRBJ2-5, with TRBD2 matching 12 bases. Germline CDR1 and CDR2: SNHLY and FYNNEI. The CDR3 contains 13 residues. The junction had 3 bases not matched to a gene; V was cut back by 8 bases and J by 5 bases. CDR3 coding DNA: TGTGCCAGCGGAGGACTAGCGGGGGAGACCCAGTACTTC. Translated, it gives CASGGLAGETQYF.

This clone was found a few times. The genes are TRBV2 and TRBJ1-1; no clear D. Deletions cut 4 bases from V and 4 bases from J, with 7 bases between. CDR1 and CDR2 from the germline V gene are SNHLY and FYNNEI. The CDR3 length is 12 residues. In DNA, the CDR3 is TGTGCCAGCAGTGTCGGGAGCACTGAAGCTTTCTTT. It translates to CASSVGSTEAFF.

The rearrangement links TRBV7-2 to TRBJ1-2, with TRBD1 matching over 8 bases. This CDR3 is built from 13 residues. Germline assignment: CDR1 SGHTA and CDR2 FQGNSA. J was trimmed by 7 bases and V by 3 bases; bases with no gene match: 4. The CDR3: CASSFPQGVGYTF. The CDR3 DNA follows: TGTGCCAGCAGCTTTCCACAGGGGGTTGGCTACACCTTC. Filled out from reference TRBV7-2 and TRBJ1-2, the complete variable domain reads GAGVSQSPSNKVTEKGKDVELRCDPISGHTALYWYRQSLGQGLEFLIYFQGNSAPDKSGLPSDRFSAERTGGSVSTLTIQRTQQEDSAVYLCASSFPQGVGYTFGSGTRLTVV.

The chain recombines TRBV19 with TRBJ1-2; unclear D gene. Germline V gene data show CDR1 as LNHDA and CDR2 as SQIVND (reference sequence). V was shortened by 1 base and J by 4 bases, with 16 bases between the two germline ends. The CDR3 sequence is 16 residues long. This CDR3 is CASSIGAGSVPYGYTF. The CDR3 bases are TGTGCCAGTAGTATAGGGGCCGGATCCGTACCCTATGGCTACACCTTC. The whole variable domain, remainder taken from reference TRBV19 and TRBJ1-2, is DGGITQSPKYLFRKEGQNVTLSCEQNLNHDAMYWYRQDPGQGLRLIYYSQIVNDFQKGDIAEGYSVSREKKESFPLTVTSAQKNPTAFYLCASSIGAGSVPYGYTFGSGTRLTVV.

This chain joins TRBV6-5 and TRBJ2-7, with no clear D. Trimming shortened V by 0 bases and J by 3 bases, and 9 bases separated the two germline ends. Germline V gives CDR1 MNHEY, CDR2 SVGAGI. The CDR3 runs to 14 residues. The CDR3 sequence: CASSYSRWGYEQYF. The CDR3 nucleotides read TGTGCCAGCAGTTACTCCCGGTGGGGCTACGAGCAGTACTTC.

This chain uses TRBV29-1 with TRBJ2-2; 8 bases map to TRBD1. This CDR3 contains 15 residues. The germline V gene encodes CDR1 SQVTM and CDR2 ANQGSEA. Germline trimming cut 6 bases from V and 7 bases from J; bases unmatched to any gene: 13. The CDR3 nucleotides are TGCAGCGTCGCGCCTAGAGGACAGGGCCTCGGGGAGCTGTTTTTT. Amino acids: CSVAPRGQGLGELFF.

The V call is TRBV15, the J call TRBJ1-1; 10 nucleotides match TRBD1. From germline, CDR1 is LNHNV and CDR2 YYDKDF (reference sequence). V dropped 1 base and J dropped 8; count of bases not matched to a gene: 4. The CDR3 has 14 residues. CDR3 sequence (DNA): TGTGCCACCAGCAGAGGACAGGGGGCGGGCGAAGCTTTCTTT. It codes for CATSRGQGAGEAFF.

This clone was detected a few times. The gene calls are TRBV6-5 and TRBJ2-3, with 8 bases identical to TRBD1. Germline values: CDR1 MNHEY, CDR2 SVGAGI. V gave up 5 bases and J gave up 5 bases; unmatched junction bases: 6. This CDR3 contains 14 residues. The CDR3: CASSVRDRIDTQYF. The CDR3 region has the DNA TGTGCCAGCAGTGTCCGGGACAGGATAGATACGCAGTATTTT.

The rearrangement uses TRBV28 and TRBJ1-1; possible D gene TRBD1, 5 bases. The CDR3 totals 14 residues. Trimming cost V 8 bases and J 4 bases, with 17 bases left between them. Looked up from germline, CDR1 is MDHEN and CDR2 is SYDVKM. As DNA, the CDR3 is TGTGCCAGCGTCTTTCAGGGTTCGTTCACTGAAGCTTTCTTT. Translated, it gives CASVFQGSFTEAFF. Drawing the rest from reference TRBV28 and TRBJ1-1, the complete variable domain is DVKVTQSSRYLVKRTGEKVFLECVQDMDHENMFWYRQDPGLGLRLIYFSYDVKMKEKGDIPEGYSVSREKKERFSLILESASTNQTSMYLCASVFQGSFTEAFFGQGTRLTVV.